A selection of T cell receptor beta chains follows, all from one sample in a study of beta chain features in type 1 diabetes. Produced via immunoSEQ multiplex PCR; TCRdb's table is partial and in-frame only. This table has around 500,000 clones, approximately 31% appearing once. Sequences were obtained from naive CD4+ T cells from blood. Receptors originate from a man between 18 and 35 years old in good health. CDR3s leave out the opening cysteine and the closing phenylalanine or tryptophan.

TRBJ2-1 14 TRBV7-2 ASSLFGTRDYNEQF
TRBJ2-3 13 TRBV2 ASSANRDHTDTQY
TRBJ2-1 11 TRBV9 ASSVARVNEQF
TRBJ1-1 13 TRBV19 ASTPYLGARTEAF
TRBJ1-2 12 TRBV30 AWSGYELSYGYT
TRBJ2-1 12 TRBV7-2 ASRPTRGVNEQF
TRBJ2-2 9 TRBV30 AWSPKEELF
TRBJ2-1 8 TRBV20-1 SARGQKSF
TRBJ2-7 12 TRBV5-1 ASSFGRDQTEQY
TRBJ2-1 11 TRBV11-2 ASSSGLVNEQF
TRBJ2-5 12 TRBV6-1 ASNHRGGRETQY
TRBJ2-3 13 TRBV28 ASSNSGLPPDTQY
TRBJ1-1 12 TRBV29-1 SVEGYPGNTEAF
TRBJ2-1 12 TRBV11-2 ASSLVGVMNEQF
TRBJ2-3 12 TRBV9 ASSLRPSTDTQY
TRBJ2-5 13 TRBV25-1 ASSTLGWEKETQY
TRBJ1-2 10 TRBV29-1 STDRSNYGYT